This entry features one T cell receptor (beta chain) sequence. TCRdb re-analysed the RT-PCR reads in MiXCR, keeping a single row per CDR3 protein. The data show about 500,000 distinct CDR3 sequences, approximately 16% seen once. This record belongs to a study of response to subunit inactivated influenza vaccine. The germline V gene has CDR1 LGHNA and CDR2 YNFKEQ. The CDR3 runs 16 residues. Trimming took off 4 bases at V and 4 bases at J, with 20 bases between the two ends. This rearrangement joins TRBV4-2 to TRBJ2-7; TRBD1 or TRBD2 may be the D gene (5 bases each). Material: CD4+ T cells sorted from PBMCs, obtained less than 30 months after vaccination. This TCR derives from a man aged 50 to 69 who received an inactivated influenza vaccine. In nucleotides, the CDR3 is TGTGCCAGCAGCCTAGCCATCACGGGGACCCTATACGAGCAGTACTTC. This sequence encodes CASSLAITGTLYEQYF.